What follows are 16 T cell receptor beta chains derived from one specimen sequenced in a study of blood T cell repertoires in COVID-19. Using immunoSEQ multiplex PCR, the repertoire was profiled, and TCRdb retains in-frame clones only, with some absent. This sample has some 140,000 clones, with about 80% found just once. What was sequenced was peripheral blood. These receptors all come from an older woman with COVID-19, enrolled during active disease.

The chain couples TRBV19 to TRBJ2-5; 9 nucleotides agree with TRBD2. The V and J ends lost 7 bases and 4 bases, in that order; junction bases with no gene match: 10. The CDR3 sequence is 15 residues long. CDR1 is LNHDA, CDR2 SQIVND, per germline (reference sequence). CDR3 region: CASTKGTSLGETQYF. The CDR3 nucleotides are TGTGCCAGTACCAAAGGGACTAGCCTGGGAGAGACCCAGTACTTC.

CDR3 coding DNA: TGTGCCAGCAGTGAATATTCGAATCAGCCCCAGCATTTT. Its protein product is CASSEYSNQPQHF. V gene TRBV25-1 combines with J gene TRBJ1-5; D gene unclear. Germline V gene lookup returns CDR1 MGHDK and CDR2 SYGVNS. V lost 0 bases and J 4 bases, leaving 4 bases between the germline ends. The CDR3 runs to 13 residues.

Only a few counts were recorded for this clone. The chain is built from TRBV18 and TRBJ1-1, with D unclear. The germline V gene encodes CDR1 KGHSH and CDR2 LQKENI. With 3 bases removed from V and 5 bases from J, the gap between germline ends came to 10 bases. The CDR3 consists of 13 residues. DNA for the CDR3: TGTGCCAGCTCACCCCCGGTACGGACTGAAGCTTTCTTT. It specifies CASSPPVRTEAFF.

The rearrangement uses TRBV6-4 and TRBJ1-4; D may be TRBD1 (6 bases). Germline CDR1 is MRHNA and CDR2 is SNTAGT. V was shortened by 0 bases and J by 7 bases, with 12 bases between the two germline ends. The CDR3 totals 15 residues. This chain's CDR3 is CASSDSTGKLEKLFF. The CDR3 DNA is TGTGCCAGCAGTGACTCTACAGGGAAACTTGAAAAACTGTTTTTT.

This chain uses TRBV4-1 with TRBJ1-1; D is unclear. The CDR3 loop spans 12 amino acids. Trimming stripped 1 base from V and 6 bases from J, with 6 bases between. In germline, CDR1 is MGHRA, CDR2 YSYEKL. This chain's CDR3 is CASSQVGSEAFF. The CDR3 DNA reads as TGCGCCAGCAGCCAAGTGGGCTCTGAAGCTTTCTTT.

This rearrangement joins TRBV7-3 to TRBJ1-6; D possibly corresponds to TRBD1 (5 bases). Germline V gives CDR1 SGHTA, CDR2 FQGTGA. The CDR3 runs 15 residues. V lost 3 bases, J lost 8 bases, and 14 bases lay in between. For the CDR3, the DNA is TGTGCCAGCAGCTTGAGATCCGGGGGTGATTCACCCCTCCACTTT. Translation gives CASSLRSGGDSPLHF.

A note on this clone: Other DNA sequences of this sample code for an identical CDR3. This chain joins TRBV9 and TRBJ1-1; unclear D gene. The germline V and J ends were trimmed by 0 bases and 5 bases, with 8 bases remaining between them. Germline V gene data show CDR1 as SGDLS and CDR2 as YYNGEE. The CDR3 is made up of 13 amino acids. This chain's CDR3 is CASSVEGVTEAFF. CDR3 nucleotides: TGTGCCAGCAGCGTAGAAGGAGTAACTGAAGCTTTCTTT.

V and J are TRBV12-3 or TRBV12-4 and TRBJ1-1, with D perhaps TRBD1 (6 bases). The CDR3 is made up of 13 amino acids. Trimming pared 8 bases from V and 5 bases from J, leaving 15 bases between. The CDR3 region is CASFRGARTEAFF. The CDR3 DNA follows: TGTGCCAGCTTTCGGGGGGCGCGGACTGAAGCTTTCTTT.

CDR3 loop: CASSSETGGYGTEAFF. Written as DNA, the CDR3 is TGTGCCAGCAGCTCGGAGACAGGGGGATATGGCACTGAAGCTTTCTTT. The gene calls are TRBV5-6 and TRBJ1-1; 9 nucleotides line up with TRBD1. J gave up 4 bases and V 3 bases, and 10 bases lay outside the gene matches. Germline loops: CDR1 SGHDT, CDR2 YYEEEE. This CDR3 spans 16 amino acids.

This rearrangement joins TRBV20-1 to TRBJ1-2; possibly TRBD1 for D (6 bases). The CDR3 length is 14 residues. Trimming removed 3 bases at V and 2 bases at J, with 13 bases between. The germline V gene encodes CDR1 DFQATT and CDR2 SNEGSKA (reference sequence). DNA of the CDR3: TGCAGTGCTAGTCCGGGACATCTCAACTATGGCTACACCTTC. This sequence encodes CSASPGHLNYGYTF.

The rearrangement joins TRBV6-5 to TRBJ1-4; D gene uncertain. Germline CDR1 and CDR2: MNHEY and SVGAGI. The CDR3 spans 15 residues. Trimming took 5 bases from V and 0 from J, leaving 10 bases between them. This chain's CDR3 is CASSRNRATNEKLFF. The CDR3 nucleotides read TGTGCCAGCAGTAGAAACAGAGCAACTAATGAAAAACTGTTTTTT.

Concerning this clone itself: The junction differs from germline at one of its ends, possibly a read error. The chain links TRBV6-6 to TRBJ2-7; D not resolved. CDR3 length equals 11 residues. CDR1 is MNHNY and CDR2 is SVGAGI in the germline V gene (reference sequence). In DNA form, the CDR3 reads TGTGCCAGCAGTACGTCCTACGGGCAGTACTTC. It yields the protein CASSTSYGQYF.

This clone came up once. The J gene is TRBJ1-1, the V gene TRBV12-3 or TRBV12-4; D uncertain. CDR3 length: 13 residues. Trimming took off 7 bases at V and 3 bases at J, with 12 bases between the two ends. Here the CDR3 reads CASNQPRDTEAFF. The CDR3 nucleotides are TGTGCCAGCAATCAACCGAGGGACACTGAAGCTTTCTTT.

This rearrangement joins TRBV27 to TRBJ2-5; D gene ambiguous. V lost 7 bases to trimming and J lost 8 bases, with 17 bases between them. The germline V gene encodes CDR1 MNHEY and CDR2 SMNVEV (reference sequence). The CDR3 is 13 residues long. The CDR3 nucleotides are TGTGCCAGCAAAATGACGCAGGTCGAAACCCAGTACTTC. Translation gives CASKMTQVETQYF.

This clone appeared a few times. V gene TRBV9 combines with J gene TRBJ1-1, with D possibly matching TRBD1 (6 bases). The ends were cut back, 6 bases at V and 1 base at J, with 13 bases in the middle. This CDR3 has 14 residues. Germline CDR1 SGDLS, CDR2 YYNGEE. This CDR3 is CASTPGGGNTEAFF. CDR3 nucleotides: TGTGCCAGCACCCCGGGAGGGGGGAACACTGAAGCTTTCTTT.

The rearrangement uses TRBV2 and TRBJ1-5, with D possibly matching TRBD1 (5 bases). V shed 3 bases and J shed 4 bases, with 13 bases lying between them. The V gene's germline CDR1 is SNHLY and CDR2 FYNNEI. The CDR3 totals 15 residues. This chain's CDR3 is CASSDRRRGNQPQHF. CDR3 DNA: TGTGCCAGCAGTGATCGGCGTAGGGGAAATCAGCCCCAGCATTTT.